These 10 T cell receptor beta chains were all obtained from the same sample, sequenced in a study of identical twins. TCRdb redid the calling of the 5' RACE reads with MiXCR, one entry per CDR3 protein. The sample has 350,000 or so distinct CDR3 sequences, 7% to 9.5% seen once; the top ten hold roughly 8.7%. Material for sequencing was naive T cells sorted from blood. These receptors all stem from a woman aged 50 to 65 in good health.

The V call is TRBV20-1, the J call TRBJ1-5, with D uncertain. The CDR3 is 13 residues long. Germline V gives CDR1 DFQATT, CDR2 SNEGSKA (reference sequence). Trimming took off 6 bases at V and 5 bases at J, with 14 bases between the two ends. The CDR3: CSARTPGDQPQHF. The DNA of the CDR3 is TGCAGTGCAAGAACCCCCGGGGATCAGCCCCAGCATTTT.

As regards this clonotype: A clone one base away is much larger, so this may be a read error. In nucleotides, the CDR3 is TGTGCCAGCAGCCTGGACACCTACACCGGGGAGCCGTTTTTT. It specifies CASSLDTYTGEPFF. The genes are TRBV11-2 and TRBJ2-2; D may match TRBD1 or TRBD2 (5 bases each). CDR1 is SGHAT, CDR2 FQNNGV, per germline. This CDR3 region has 14 residues.

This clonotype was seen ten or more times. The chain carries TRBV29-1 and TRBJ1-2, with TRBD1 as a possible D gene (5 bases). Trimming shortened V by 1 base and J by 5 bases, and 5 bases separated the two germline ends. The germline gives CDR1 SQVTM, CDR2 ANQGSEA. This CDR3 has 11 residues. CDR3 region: CSVEGQYGYTF. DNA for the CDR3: TGCAGCGTTGAAGGACAGTATGGCTACACCTTC. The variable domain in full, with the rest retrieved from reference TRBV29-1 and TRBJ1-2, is SAVISQKPSRDICQRGTSLTIQCQVDSQVTMMFWYRQQPGQSLTLIATANQGSEATYESGFVIDKFPISRPNLTFSTLTVSNMSPEDSSIYLCSVEGQYGYTFGSGTRLTVV.

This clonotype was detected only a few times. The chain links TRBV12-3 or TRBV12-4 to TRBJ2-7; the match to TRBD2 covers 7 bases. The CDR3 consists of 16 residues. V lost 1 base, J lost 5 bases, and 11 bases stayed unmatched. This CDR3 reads CASSLVGGRTRHEQYF. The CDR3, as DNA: TGTGCCAGCAGTTTAGTAGGCGGGAGAACAAGACACGAGCAGTACTTC.

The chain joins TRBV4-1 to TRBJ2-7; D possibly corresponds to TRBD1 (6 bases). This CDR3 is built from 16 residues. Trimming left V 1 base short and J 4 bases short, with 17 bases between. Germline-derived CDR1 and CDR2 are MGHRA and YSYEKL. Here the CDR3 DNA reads TGCGCCAGCAGCCAAGGGAGACAGGCGGCAAGGTACGAGCAGTACTTC. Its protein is CASSQGRQAARYEQYF.

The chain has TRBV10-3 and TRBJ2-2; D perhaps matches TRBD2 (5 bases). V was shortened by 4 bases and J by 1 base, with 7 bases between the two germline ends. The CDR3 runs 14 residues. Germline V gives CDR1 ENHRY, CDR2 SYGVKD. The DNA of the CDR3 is TGTGCCATCAGTGGAGGAGGGAACACCGGGGAGCTGTTTTTT. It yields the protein CAISGGGNTGELFF.

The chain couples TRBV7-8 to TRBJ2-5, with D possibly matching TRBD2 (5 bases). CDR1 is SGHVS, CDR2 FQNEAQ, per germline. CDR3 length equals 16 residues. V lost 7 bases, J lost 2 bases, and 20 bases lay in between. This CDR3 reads CASTNPLRRKQETQYF. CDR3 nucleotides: TGTGCCAGCACCAACCCCCTTCGGAGGAAACAAGAGACCCAGTACTTC.

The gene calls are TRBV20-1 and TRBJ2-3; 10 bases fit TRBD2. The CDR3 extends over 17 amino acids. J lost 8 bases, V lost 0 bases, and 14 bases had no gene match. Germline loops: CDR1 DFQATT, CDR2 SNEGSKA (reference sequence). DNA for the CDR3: TGCAGTGCTAGAGATTCGAGTAGCGGGAGGCCCGAGGGTACGCAGTATTTT. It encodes CSARDSSSGRPEGTQYF.

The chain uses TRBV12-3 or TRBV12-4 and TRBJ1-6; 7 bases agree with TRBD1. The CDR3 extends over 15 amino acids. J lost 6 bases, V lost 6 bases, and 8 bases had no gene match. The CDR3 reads CASSLSGTVNSPLHF. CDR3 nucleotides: TGTGCCAGCAGCCTTTCCGGGACAGTTAATTCACCCCTCCACTTT.

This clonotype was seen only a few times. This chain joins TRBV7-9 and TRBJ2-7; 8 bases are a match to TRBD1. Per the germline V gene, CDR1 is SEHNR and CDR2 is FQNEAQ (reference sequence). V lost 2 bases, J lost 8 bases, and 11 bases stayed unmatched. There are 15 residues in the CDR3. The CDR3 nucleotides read TGTGCCAGCAGCTTAAAGCCGGGACAGGCGTCTCAGCAGTACTTC. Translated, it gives CASSLKPGQASQQYF.